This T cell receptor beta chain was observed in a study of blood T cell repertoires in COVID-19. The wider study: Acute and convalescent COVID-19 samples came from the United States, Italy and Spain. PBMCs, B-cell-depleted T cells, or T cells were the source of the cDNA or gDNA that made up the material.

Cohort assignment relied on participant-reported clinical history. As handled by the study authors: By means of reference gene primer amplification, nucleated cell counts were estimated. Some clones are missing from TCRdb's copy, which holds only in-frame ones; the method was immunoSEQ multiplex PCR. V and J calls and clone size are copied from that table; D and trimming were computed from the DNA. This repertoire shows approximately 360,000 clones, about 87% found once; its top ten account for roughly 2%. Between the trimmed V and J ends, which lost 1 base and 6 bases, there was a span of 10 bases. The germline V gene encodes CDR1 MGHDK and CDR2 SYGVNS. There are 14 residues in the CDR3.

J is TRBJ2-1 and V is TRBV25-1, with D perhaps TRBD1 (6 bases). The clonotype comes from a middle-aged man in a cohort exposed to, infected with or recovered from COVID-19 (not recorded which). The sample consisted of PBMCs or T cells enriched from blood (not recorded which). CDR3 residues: CASSELGQINEQFF. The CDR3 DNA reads TGTGCCAGCAGTGAATTGGGACAAATCAATGAGCAGTTCTTC.